This passage covers 24 T cell receptor beta chains from one sample sequenced in a study of blood T cell repertoires in COVID-19. The table came from immunoSEQ multiplex PCR; TCRdb's copy has only in-frame clones and leaves some out. This sample has 190,000 or so clones; around four fifths occur once, and the top ten carry approximately 7.2%. The sample taken for sequencing was peripheral blood. Receptor source: a human donor with acute or convalescent COVID-19. The donor label of this sample is uncertain.

This clone has a handful of counts. The rearrangement joins TRBV6-5 to TRBJ1-2; D not certain. The V end was cut by 4 bases, the J end by 12 bases, with 18 bases between. The CDR3 is 13 residues long. CDR1 and CDR2 (germline): MNHEY, SVGAGI. CDR3 nucleotides: TGTGCCAGCAGTTCACCGGGAACCCAGGTGGACACCTTC. It yields the protein CASSSPGTQVDTF.

J is TRBJ2-7 and V is TRBV30; tentative D call: TRBD1 (5 bases). Per the germline V gene, CDR1 is GTSNPN and CDR2 is SVGIG (reference sequence). This CDR3 is built from 13 residues. V gave up 1 base and J gave up 5 bases, with 12 bases separating them. The chain's CDR3 is CAWSEGATHEQYF. CDR3 sequence (DNA): TGTGCCTGGAGTGAAGGGGCGACCCACGAGCAGTACTTC.

The chain is built from TRBV5-8 and TRBJ1-2; D call uncertain. This CDR3 has 13 residues. Germline V gives CDR1 SGHTS, CDR2 YDEGEE. Trimming took off 4 bases at V and 4 bases at J, with 11 bases between the two ends. This CDR3 is CASSGVRLYGYTF. The CDR3 DNA is TGTGCCAGCAGCGGAGTACGTCTCTATGGCTACACCTTC.

The sample holds a few counts of this clone. The chain links TRBV11-3 to TRBJ2-2; 9 positions match TRBD1. Per germline, CDR1 SGHNT and CDR2 YENEEA. The length of the CDR3 is 14 residues. Trimming removed 7 bases from V and 3 bases from J; junction bases left unmatched: 3. CDR3 amino acids: CASKGQGDTGELFF. For the CDR3, the DNA is TGTGCCAGCAAGGGACAGGGTGACACCGGGGAGCTGTTTTTT. Using reference TRBV11-3 and TRBJ2-2 for the parts outside the CDR3, the full variable domain is EAGVVQSPRYKIIEKKQPVAFWCNPISGHNTLYWYLQNLGQGPELLIRYENEEAVDDSQLPKDRFSAERLKGVDSTLKIQPAELGDSAVYLCASKGQGDTGELFFGEGSRLTVL.

This clone is a singleton in its sample. This sequence joins TRBV11-2 and TRBJ1-6; TRBD1 aligns across 9 bases. V gave up 3 bases and J gave up 13 bases; unmatched junction bases: 7. Germline V gives CDR1 SGHAT, CDR2 FQNNGV. The CDR3 covers 14 residues. As DNA, the CDR3 is TGTGCCAGCAGCTTTACAGGGGGCTGGGGGCCCCTCCACTTT. Its protein is CASSFTGGWGPLHF.

This chain joins TRBV2 and TRBJ1-5; TRBD1 agrees at 9 bases. V shed 6 bases and J 6 bases; nucleotides not matched to a gene: 6. The CDR3 totals 14 residues. Looked up from germline, CDR1 is SNHLY and CDR2 is FYNNEI. CDR3 region: CASSPDRGSQPQHF. CDR3 nucleotides: TGTGCCAGCAGCCCGGACAGGGGAAGTCAGCCCCAGCATTTT.

CDR3 DNA: TGTGCCAGCAGTATTTCCCCACAGGGAGCCCCCTACGAGCAGTACTTC. Translating gives CASSISPQGAPYEQYF. V gene TRBV11-2 combines with J gene TRBJ2-7, with a tentative D call TRBD1 (6 bases). Trimming removed 6 bases at V and 2 bases at J, with 20 bases between. CDR1 and CDR2 from the germline V gene are SGHAT and FQNNGV. There are 16 residues in the CDR3.

The V call is TRBV27, the J call TRBJ2-3; TRBD1 is a possible D gene (5 bases). The V gene's germline CDR1 is MNHEY and CDR2 SMNVEV (reference sequence). The V and J ends lost 2 bases and 0 bases respectively, with 21 bases between them. This CDR3 region has 19 residues. CDR3 DNA sequence: TGTGCCAGCAGTTTAATAACTCCGGAGACAGCTTCTAGCACAGATACGCAGTATTTT. Translation gives CASSLITPETASSTDTQYF.

This chain links TRBV27 with TRBJ1-2, with D uncertain. The V end lost 4 bases, the J end lost 4 bases, and 10 bases lay between the germline ends. Germline values: CDR1 MNHEY, CDR2 SMNVEV (reference sequence). This CDR3 contains 13 residues. The CDR3 spells CASSSTPRYGYTF. As DNA, the CDR3 is TGTGCCAGCAGTTCGACACCCCGCTATGGCTACACCTTC.

This chain connects TRBV28 to TRBJ1-5; TRBD1 matches 8 bases. The trim removed 3 bases at V and 4 bases at J, leaving 11 bases unmatched. Germline assignment: CDR1 MDHEN and CDR2 SYDVKM. The CDR3 contains 17 residues. The chain's CDR3 is CASSFGSGQATNQPQHF. The CDR3, as DNA: TGTGCCAGCAGTTTTGGCTCGGGACAGGCAACTAATCAGCCCCAGCATTTT.

V and J are TRBV2 and TRBJ1-5; perhaps TRBD1 as D (5 bases). Germline CDR1 SNHLY, CDR2 FYNNEI. The CDR3 length is 15 residues. Trimming left V 8 bases short and J 3 bases short, with 17 bases between. CDR3 in amino acids: CASVGGPWTNQPQHF. CDR3 sequence (DNA): TGTGCCAGCGTGGGGGGTCCTTGGACCAATCAGCCCCAGCATTTT. Full variable domain (missing parts from reference TRBV2 and TRBJ1-5): EPEVTQTPSHQVTQMGQEVILRCVPISNHLYFYWYRQILGQKVEFLVSFYNNEISEKSEIFDDQFSVERPDGSNFTLKIRSTKLEDSAMYFCASVGGPWTNQPQHFGDGTRLSIL.

The V call is TRBV24-1, the J call TRBJ2-3; a possible D gene is TRBD2 (7 bases). Per germline, CDR1 KGHDR and CDR2 SFDVKD. Trimming removed 7 bases from V and 1 base from J, with 11 bases in between. This CDR3 has 14 residues. Here the CDR3 reads CATRDSGGTDTQYF. The CDR3 DNA reads TGTGCCACCAGGGACAGCGGGGGCACAGATACGCAGTATTTT.

The table lists this clone with a few counts. The V and J genes are TRBV3-1 (or the pseudogene TRBV3-2) and TRBJ2-3; 8 bases map to TRBD1. Germline V gene sequence: CDR1 LGHDT, CDR2 YNNKEL (reference sequence). This CDR3 comprises 16 residues. Losses at the gene ends were 5 bases for V and 4 bases for J; bases not matched to a gene: 11. CDR3 sequence: CASSNRGGQGSDTQYF. DNA of the CDR3: TGTGCCAGCAGCAACCGGGGAGGACAGGGATCAGATACGCAGTATTTT.

This clone turned up a few times. The chain is built from TRBV4-3 and TRBJ2-1; 9 bases are shared with TRBD1. This CDR3 is 13 amino acids long. The junction had 7 bases not matched to a gene; V was cut back by 1 base and J by 15 bases. The germline V gene has CDR1 LGHNA and CDR2 YSLEER. This CDR3 reads CASSQGQGGPVFF. The CDR3 DNA reads as TGCGCCAGCAGCCAAGGACAGGGGGGGCCGGTGTTCTTC.

The chain employs TRBV7-2 and TRBJ1-3; D not certain. The germline V gene encodes CDR1 SGHTA and CDR2 FQGNSA. V lost 2 bases and J 0 bases, leaving 8 bases between the germline ends. The CDR3 runs 15 residues. CDR3 loop: CASSLYAGSGNTIYF. The CDR3 DNA is TGTGCCAGCAGCTTATATGCCGGCTCTGGAAACACCATATATTTT.

This clone was seen only once. V is TRBV7-2 and J is TRBJ2-7, with TRBD1 as a possible D gene (7 bases). From germline, CDR1 is SGHTA and CDR2 FQGNSA. The V gene lost 0 bases and the J gene lost 4 bases, with 13 bases spanning the gap. CDR3 size: 15 residues. CDR3 sequence reads: CASSLAEGARYEQYF. The DNA for the CDR3 is TGTGCCAGCAGCTTAGCGGAGGGGGCGAGGTACGAGCAGTACTTC.

V gene TRBV11-2 combines with J gene TRBJ2-4, with D possibly matching TRBD2 (5 bases). The V gene's germline CDR1 is SGHAT and CDR2 FQNNGV. This CDR3 region has 16 residues. V was clipped by 1 base and J by 7 bases, with 17 bases between them. The CDR3 DNA reads TGTGCCAGCAGCTTAGGGGTGGACCCGAGGAGGAACATTCAGTACTTC. Encoded protein: CASSLGVDPRRNIQYF.

The chain has TRBV5-1 and TRBJ2-1; possible D gene TRBD2, 7 bases. CDR1 is SGHRS, CDR2 YFSETQ, per germline. The length of the CDR3 is 16 residues. The V end was cut by 0 bases, the J end by 1 base, with 11 bases between. CDR3 residues: CASSLEGGLSYNEQFF. DNA of the CDR3: TGCGCCAGCAGCTTGGAGGGGGGGTTGTCCTACAATGAGCAGTTCTTC.

V gene TRBV3-1 (or the pseudogene TRBV3-2) combines with J gene TRBJ2-2, with TRBD2 matching over 8 bases. The length of the CDR3 is 16 residues. The germline V gene encodes CDR1 LGHDT and CDR2 YNNKEL (reference sequence). V shed 1 base, J shed 6 bases, and the junction held 7 bases outside the gene matches. The CDR3 DNA is TGTGCCAGCAGCCAAGGTCTAGCGGGTTCCTCCGGGGAGCTGTTTTTT. It encodes CASSQGLAGSSGELFF.

This clone was detected a few times. The CDR3 DNA follows: TGTGCCAGCAGCTGGGGGGGGCTCAATCAGCCCCAGCATTTT. The encoded protein is CASSWGGLNQPQHF. V and J are TRBV5-8 and TRBJ1-5; D is perhaps TRBD1 (6 bases). The CDR3 is 14 amino acids. Between the trimmed V and J ends, which lost 3 bases and 3 bases, there was a span of 10 bases. Germline loops: CDR1 SGHTS, CDR2 YDEGEE. The full variable domain, with the rest looked up from reference TRBV5-8 and TRBJ1-5, is EAGVTQSPTHLIKTRGQQATLRCSPISGHTSVYWYQQALGLGLQFLLWYDEGEERNRGNFPPRFSGRQFPNYSSELNVNALELEDSALYLCASSWGGLNQPQHFGDGTRLSIL.

The chain carries TRBV7-9 and TRBJ2-4; D possibly corresponds to TRBD1 (5 bases). The germline CDR1 and CDR2 sequences are SEHNR and FQNEAQ (reference sequence). The CDR3 covers 13 residues. V lost 1 base to trimming and J lost 7 bases, with 8 bases between them. The CDR3 here is CASSLVGANIQYF. CDR3 sequence (DNA): TGTGCCAGCAGCTTAGTAGGGGCCAACATTCAGTACTTC.

The CDR3: CASSPHPGGNEKLFF. CDR3 DNA: TGTGCCAGCAGCCCACACCCAGGGGGAAATGAAAAACTGTTTTTT. The chain uses TRBV27 and TRBJ1-4, with TRBD1 identical over 7 bases. Germline CDR1 MNHEY, CDR2 SMNVEV (reference sequence). The CDR3 loop spans 15 amino acids. Trimming took 6 bases from V and 5 from J; bases not matched to a gene: 9.

This chain joins TRBV11-2 and TRBJ2-1, with 10 bases matching TRBD2. This CDR3 spans 16 amino acids. Trimming removed 0 bases from V and 14 bases from J; junction bases left unmatched: 13. Germline CDR1 and CDR2: SGHAT and FQNNGV. In DNA form, the CDR3 reads TGTGCCAGCAGCTTAGATCTAGGGACTAGCGCAGGCTGGGAGTTCTTC. This translates into CASSLDLGTSAGWEFF.

This clone was detected a few times. The rearrangement links TRBV18 to TRBJ1-3, with unresolved D. V was pared by 4 bases and J by 0 bases, with 16 bases between. The CDR3 is made up of 17 amino acids. The V gene's germline CDR1 is KGHSH and CDR2 LQKENI. CDR3 sequence (DNA): TGTGCCAGCTCACGACTACCACTGGGGAGCTCTGGAAACACCATATATTTT. This codes for CASSRLPLGSSGNTIYF. Looking up the rest from reference TRBV18 and TRBJ1-3 gives the full variable domain: NAGVMQNPRHLVRRRGQEARLRCSPMKGHSHVYWYRQLPEEGLKFMVYLQKENIIDESGMPKERFSAEFPKEGPSILRIQQVVRGDSAAYFCASSRLPLGSSGNTIYFGEGSWLTVV.